Listed below are T cell receptor beta chains from one sample, sequenced in a study of technical replicates of blood from a few donors. TCRdb keeps only in-frame clones here, not all; method: immunoSEQ multiplex PCR. The profile covers some 79,000 clones, with around 92% appearing a single time and about 0.35% taken by the ten largest. Sequenced input: T cells isolated from PBMCs. Receptor source: a human donor in good health. Some clones in this sample may be carry-over from other donors' samples. The CDR3 runs from the conserved cysteine through the conserved F or W. The D gene is left open where the match is weak. A clone size is listed for some rows: how often the clone was seen (once, few, many), or a class if it is expanded.

d_gene	v_gene	j_gene	abundance	CDR3nt	CDR3aa
NA	TRBV5-1	TRBJ2-7	NA	TGCGCCAGCAGTTGGGGGCAGATTAGCTCCTACGAGCAGTACTTC	CASSWGQISSYEQYF
NA	TRBV6-5	TRBJ2-7	NA	TGTGCCAGCCGTCAGGGGAGCTCCTACGAGCAGTACTTC	CASRQGSSYEQYF
TRBD1	TRBV10-1	TRBJ1-1	NA	TGCGCCAGCAGCGCCGGACAGGGGCACACTGAAGCTTTCTTT	CASSAGQGHTEAFF
TRBD1	TRBV5-6	TRBJ1-5	NA	TGTGCCAGCAGGACCACAGGGGCCGAACAGCCCCAGCATTTT	CASRTTGAEQPQHF
NA	TRBV12-1	TRBJ1-5	NA	TGTGCCAGCATCCCCGGACAGTGTTTTAGTCAGCCCCAGCATTTT	CASIPGQCFSQPQHF
NA	TRBV29-1	TRBJ1-4	NA	TGCAGCGTTGAAGATCAAAAAGAAAAACTGTTTTTT	CSVEDQKEKLFF
TRBD1	TRBV2	TRBJ2-1	NA	TGTGCCAATCACCGGGACAGGGATAATGAGCAGTTCTTC	CANHRDRDNEQFF
TRBD2	TRBV11-3	TRBJ2-7	NA	TGTGCCAGCAGCTTAGCAGCGGGAACCTACGAGCAGTACTTC	CASSLAAGTYEQYF
NA	TRBV2	TRBJ2-3	NA	TGTGCCAGCAGTGGTAGACTAGAGAATCCAACAGATACGCAGTATTTT	CASSGRLENPTDTQYF
NA	TRBV7-9	TRBJ1-1	NA	TGTGCCAGCAGCTTAGCCTTGAACACTGAAGCTTTCTTT	CASSLALNTEAFF
TRBD2	TRBV9	TRBJ2-4	NA	TGTGCCAGCAGCGAGCGGGAGGATGATGTTTGGAACATTCAGTACTTC	CASSEREDDVWNIQYF
NA	TRBV19	TRBJ1-2	NA	TGTGCCAGTAGTAGGCGGGGCCCAAGAGGAGATGGCTACACCTTC	CASSRRGPRGDGYTF
NA	TRBV11-1	TRBJ2-7	NA	TGTGCCAGCAGCCACTTAGGTGTGGGAGACCCCTACGAGCAGTACTTC	CASSHLGVGDPYEQYF
NA	TRBV27	TRBJ2-3	once	TGTGCCAGCAGTTCGGACTCTAGGAGGGGCACAGATACGCAGTATTTT	CASSSDSRRGTDTQYF